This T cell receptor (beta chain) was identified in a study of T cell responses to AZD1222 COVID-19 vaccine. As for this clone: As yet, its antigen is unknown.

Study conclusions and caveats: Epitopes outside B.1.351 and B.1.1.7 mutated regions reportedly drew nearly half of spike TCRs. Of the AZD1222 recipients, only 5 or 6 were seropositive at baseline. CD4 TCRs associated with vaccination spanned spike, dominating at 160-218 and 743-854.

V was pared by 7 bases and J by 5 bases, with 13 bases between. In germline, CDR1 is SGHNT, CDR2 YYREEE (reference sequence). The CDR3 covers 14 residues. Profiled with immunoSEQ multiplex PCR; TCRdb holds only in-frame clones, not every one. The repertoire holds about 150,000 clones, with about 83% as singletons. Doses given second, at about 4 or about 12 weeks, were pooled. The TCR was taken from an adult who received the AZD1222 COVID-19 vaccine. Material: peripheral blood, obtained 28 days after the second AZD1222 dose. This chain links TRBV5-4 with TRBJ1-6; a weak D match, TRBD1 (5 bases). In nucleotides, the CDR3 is TGTGCCAGCGGCCGGGGGGGAGATAATTCACCCCTCCACTTT. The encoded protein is CASGRGGDNSPLHF.